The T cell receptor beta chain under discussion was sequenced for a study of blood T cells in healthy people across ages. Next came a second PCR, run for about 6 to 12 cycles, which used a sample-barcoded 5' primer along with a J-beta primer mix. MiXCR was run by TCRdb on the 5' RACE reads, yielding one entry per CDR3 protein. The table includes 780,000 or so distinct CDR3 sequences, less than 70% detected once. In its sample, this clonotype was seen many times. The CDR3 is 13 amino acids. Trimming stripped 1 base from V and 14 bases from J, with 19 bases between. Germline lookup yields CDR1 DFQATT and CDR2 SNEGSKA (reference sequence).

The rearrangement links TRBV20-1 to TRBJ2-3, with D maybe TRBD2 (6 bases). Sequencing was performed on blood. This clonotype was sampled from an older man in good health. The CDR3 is CSARGGDGRNAYF. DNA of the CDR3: TGCAGTGCTAGAGGAGGGGACGGGAGAAACGCGTATTTT.